This T cell receptor (beta chain) appears in the sequencing data of a study of cytomegalovirus exposure and HLA in healthy donors. Worth noting for this clone: Its specificity is not known.

Findings of the study overall: Using the classifier, cytomegalovirus status was reportedly diagnosed with high specificity and sensitivity. Generally TCR sequences proved uncommon, though certain public TCRs appeared in numerous donors.

CDR1 and CDR2 (germline): MNHNS, SASEGT. This CDR3 is built from 14 residues. Trimming cost V 8 bases and J 4 bases; bases outside gene matches: 6. Only in-frame clones appear in the TCRdb table, and some are missing; sequencing was by immunoSEQ multiplex PCR. The sample has 140,000 or so clones, roughly nine tenths seen once; the top ten hold about 0.65%. The TCR originated in a man aged 18 to 35 in good health and CMV-seronegative. This sequence joins TRBV6-1 and TRBJ2-5, with 11 bases fitting TRBD2. Sequencing was carried out using PBMCs. CDR3 sequence reads: CASSSGLAGETQYF. The CDR3 nucleotides are TGTGCCAGCTCCTCAGGACTAGCGGGAGAGACCCAGTACTTC.